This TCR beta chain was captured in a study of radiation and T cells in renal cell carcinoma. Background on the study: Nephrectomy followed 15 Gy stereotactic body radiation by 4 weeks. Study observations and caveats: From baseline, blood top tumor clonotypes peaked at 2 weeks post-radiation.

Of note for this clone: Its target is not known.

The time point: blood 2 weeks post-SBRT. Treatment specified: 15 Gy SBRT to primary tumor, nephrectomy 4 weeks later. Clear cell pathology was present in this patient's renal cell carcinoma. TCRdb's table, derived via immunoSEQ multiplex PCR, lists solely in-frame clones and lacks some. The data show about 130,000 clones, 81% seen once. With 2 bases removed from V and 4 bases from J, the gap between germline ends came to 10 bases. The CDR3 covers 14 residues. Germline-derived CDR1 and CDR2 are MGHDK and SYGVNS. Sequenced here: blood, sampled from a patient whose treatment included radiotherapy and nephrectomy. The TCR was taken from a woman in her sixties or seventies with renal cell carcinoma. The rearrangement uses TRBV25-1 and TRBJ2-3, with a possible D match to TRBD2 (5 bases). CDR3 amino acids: CASSEQAASDTQYF. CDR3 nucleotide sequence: TGTGCCAGCAGTGAACAAGCGGCATCAGATACGCAGTATTTT.